This section outlines one T cell receptor beta chain sequence together with its context. The sample is drawn from a study of control samples from healthy donors and cancer patients. Profiling relied on immunoSEQ multiplex PCR, and the TCRdb table lists in-frame clones only, not all of them. The table includes 65,000 to 85,000 clones, 89% detected once. Germline V lookup: CDR1 SEHNR, CDR2 FQNEAQ (reference sequence). This CDR3 contains 14 residues. V was pared by 2 bases and J by 8 bases, with 12 bases between. This chain joins TRBV7-9 and TRBJ1-4; possibly TRBD1 for D (6 bases). The clonotype comes from a woman aged 50 to 60 with colorectal cancer. The specimen was PBMCs. CDR3 nucleotides: TGTGCCAGCAGCTTAAGCGGGGGCTTAGAAAAACTGTTTTTT. Protein product: CASSLSGGLEKLFF.